This TCR beta chain comes out of a study of CXCR3-negative and CXCR3-positive naive CD8 T cells. Looking at the study overall: For each library, about 1.5 +/- 0.3 million TRB reads were obtained, around 140 million in total. Whole-study results and caveats: More hydrophobic TRB CDR3s occurred in CXCR3-positive than in CXCR3-negative naive cells.

As concerns this clonotype: Its target is unknown.

The libraries of TRB cDNA were prepared using 5' RACE with UMI labels. TCRdb re-called the 5' RACE reads; one entry per CDR3 protein, DNA not given. This sample's table has several thousand distinct CDR3 sequences. The CDR3 sequence is 15 residues long. CDR1 and CDR2 from the germline V gene are SGHVS and FNYEAQ. The chain employs TRBV7-6 and TRBJ2-3; TCRdb's D gene call, TRBD1, goes unchecked for lack of DNA. Specimen: naive CXCR3+ CD8+ T cells from blood. Specified subset: CD45RO-CCR7+CD27+CD95- naive CD8+ T cells expressing CXCR3 (TNR3+). The TCR comes from a human donor in good health. Some clones in this sample may be carry-over from other donors' samples. The CDR3 region is CASSFAGGSTDTQYF.